This passage covers 18 T cell receptor beta chains from one sample sequenced in a study of blood T cells in healthy people across ages. For the second PCR, which ran for about 6 to 12 cycles, a sample-barcoded 5' primer and a J-beta primer mix were used. Using its own MiXCR run on the 5' RACE reads, TCRdb lists one record per CDR3 protein. The table has roughly 2 million distinct CDR3 sequences, roughly 52% seen once. The sequenced sample was blood. These receptors originate from a woman aged 40-49 years in good health.

This clonotype turned up a few times. The V call is TRBV20-1, the J call TRBJ2-7, with a tentative D call TRBD2 (5 bases). Germline CDR1 reads DFQATT; CDR2 reads SNEGSKA (reference sequence). V lost 4 bases to trimming and J lost 7 bases, with 11 bases between them. The CDR3 runs 11 residues. The CDR3 reads CSANGVGEQYF. Here the CDR3 DNA reads TGCAGTGCTAACGGGGTGGGTGAGCAGTACTTC.

V usage is TRBV28 and J usage is TRBJ2-3; no reliable D call. Germline V CDR1 and CDR2: MDHEN, SYDVKM. The CDR3 is made up of 12 amino acids. V lost 4 bases and J 5 bases, leaving 7 bases between the germline ends. As DNA, the CDR3 is TGTGCCAGCAGTTCCCACGTAGATACGCAGTATTTT. Encoded protein: CASSSHVDTQYF.

CDR3 protein: CSARFLRLDGYTF. The DNA of the CDR3 is TGCAGTGCTAGATTTTTGAGGTTGGATGGCTACACCTTC. This chain links TRBV20-1 with TRBJ1-2; D is unresolved. The germline V gene has CDR1 DFQATT and CDR2 SNEGSKA (reference sequence). Trimming took off 2 bases at V and 6 bases at J, with 13 bases between the two ends. The CDR3 totals 13 residues.

The CDR3 coding sequence is TGTGCCAGCAGTCTCACCGGGACTCGAGGGGAGACCCAGTACTTC. Its protein product is CASSLTGTRGETQYF. V and J are TRBV27 and TRBJ2-5; perhaps TRBD2 as D (6 bases). Trimming removed 5 bases at V and 5 bases at J, with 18 bases between. In germline, CDR1 is MNHEY, CDR2 SMNVEV (reference sequence). The CDR3 extends over 15 amino acids.

The chain is built from TRBV7-2 and TRBJ2-5, with D possibly TRBD1 on 7 matching bases. V lost 2 bases, J lost 8 bases, and 15 bases lay in between. The V gene's germline CDR1 is SGHTA and CDR2 FQGNSA. CDR3 length: 14 residues. CDR3 sequence: CASSLSGGGLTQYF. The CDR3 bases are TGTGCCAGCAGCTTAAGCGGAGGGGGCCTCACCCAGTACTTC.

CDR3 in amino acids: CASSIGVAGYPSSTDTQYF. DNA of the CDR3: TGTGCCAGCAGTATTGGAGTAGCGGGGTATCCTTCTAGCACAGATACGCAGTATTTT. The gene calls are TRBV6-5 and TRBJ2-3, with 8 bases lining up with TRBD2. This CDR3 has 19 residues. Germline V gene lookup returns CDR1 MNHEY and CDR2 SVGAGI. The J segment lost 0 bases and the V segment lost 5 bases, leaving 16 bases of the junction unmatched.

V usage is TRBV5-5 and J usage is TRBJ2-5; D possibly corresponds to TRBD1 (6 bases). Trimming pared 1 base from V and 1 base from J, leaving 11 bases between. This CDR3 spans 15 amino acids. Per the germline V gene, CDR1 is SGHKS and CDR2 is YYEKEE (reference sequence). This CDR3 is CASSLRVGGQETQYF. CDR3 nucleotides: TGTGCCAGCAGCTTGAGGGTAGGGGGCCAAGAGACCCAGTACTTC.

V gene TRBV6-2 or TRBV6-3 combines with J gene TRBJ2-4, with a weak D call TRBD1 (5 bases). Germline V CDR1 and CDR2: MNHEY, SVGEGT. The CDR3 is made up of 13 amino acids. V was cut by 5 bases and J by 13 bases, with 18 bases left in between. The CDR3 bases are TGTGCCAGCAGTCCACTTACCTTTAAGGGGCAGTACTTC. It translates to CASSPLTFKGQYF.

The CDR3 here is CSASWGQRYNSPLHF. In nucleotides, the CDR3 is TGCAGTGCTAGCTGGGGACAGAGGTATAATTCACCCCTCCACTTT. The V and J genes are TRBV20-1 and TRBJ1-6; 7 nucleotides align to TRBD1. Germline V gene lookup returns CDR1 DFQATT and CDR2 SNEGSKA (reference sequence). Trimming at V came to 3 bases and at J to 4 bases, leaving 6 bases not matched to a gene. This CDR3 spans 15 amino acids.

The chain links TRBV10-3 to TRBJ1-5, with D perhaps matching TRBD1 (5 bases). Deletions cut 5 bases from V and 4 bases from J, with 12 bases between. CDR3 length: 14 amino acids. CDR1 and CDR2 (germline): ENHRY, SYGVKD. CDR3 residues: CAISRDGKNQPQHF. CDR3 nucleotides: TGTGCCATCAGTAGGGACGGGAAGAATCAGCCCCAGCATTTT.

The chain carries TRBV13 and TRBJ2-1; D not resolved. Between the trimmed V and J ends, which lost 5 bases and 5 bases, there was a span of 13 bases. The CDR3 has 14 residues. Germline values: CDR1 PRHDT, CDR2 FYEKMQ (reference sequence). The CDR3 loop reads CASSPSPGDNEQFF. As DNA, the CDR3 is TGTGCCAGCAGCCCCTCCCCTGGAGACAATGAGCAGTTCTTC.

The chain is built from TRBV20-1 and TRBJ2-1, with 9 nucleotides matching TRBD2. This CDR3 has 13 amino acids. Germline V gene data show CDR1 as DFQATT and CDR2 as SNEGSKA (reference sequence). For the CDR3, the DNA is TGCAGCGCAGCGGGGGGAGCCTACAATGAGCAGTTCTTC. It is translated as CSAAGGAYNEQFF.

The J gene is TRBJ2-3, the V gene TRBV28; D uncertain. From germline, CDR1 is MDHEN and CDR2 SYDVKM. The CDR3 covers 13 residues. The ends were cut back, 9 bases at V and 0 bases at J, with 10 bases in the middle. For the CDR3, the DNA is TGTGCCAGTATAGATACTAGCACAGATACGCAGTATTTT. This encodes CASIDTSTDTQYF.

This clonotype was detected once. The chain is built from TRBV20-1 and TRBJ2-3; 10 bases line up with TRBD1. The CDR3 is made up of 17 amino acids. Germline CDR1 DFQATT, CDR2 SNEGSKA (reference sequence). Trimming removed 1 base from V and 6 bases from J; junction bases left unmatched: 13. The CDR3 sequence: CSARGQTGGTIRDTQYF. Here the CDR3 DNA reads TGCAGTGCTAGAGGCCAGACAGGGGGCACGATCAGGGATACGCAGTATTTT.

This clonotype appeared a few times. The V and J genes are TRBV15 and TRBJ2-7; D call uncertain. Germline CDR1 is LNHNV and CDR2 is YYDKDF (reference sequence). Trimming removed 6 bases at V and 1 base at J, with 10 bases between. The CDR3 covers 13 residues. The CDR3 sequence: CATSKGNSYEQYF. In nucleotides, the CDR3 is TGTGCCACCAGTAAGGGAAATTCCTACGAGCAGTACTTC.

The chain recombines TRBV20-1 with TRBJ1-2; 7 nucleotides agree with TRBD1. Losses at the gene ends were 6 bases for V and 0 bases for J; bases not matched to a gene: 10. CDR1 and CDR2 from the germline V gene are DFQATT and SNEGSKA (reference sequence). This CDR3 comprises 15 residues. The CDR3 protein is CSAQPMTGTNYGYTF. In DNA form, the CDR3 reads TGCAGTGCCCAGCCGATGACAGGGACTAACTATGGCTACACCTTC.

The chain is built from TRBV9 and TRBJ2-7; D call uncertain. TRBJ2-5 matches the DNA end more closely, so the J call is doubtful. This CDR3 has 14 amino acids. Germline V gene lookup returns CDR1 SGDLS and CDR2 YYNGEE. This CDR3 reads CASSPTDGEETQYF. The CDR3 bases are TGTGCCAGCAGCCCTACGGATGGGGAAGAGACCCAGTACTTC.

This clonotype appeared a few times. The chain is built from TRBV14 and TRBJ2-1; D unclear. There are 13 residues in the CDR3. CDR1 and CDR2 (germline): SGHDN, FVKESK. Trimming removed 6 bases from V and 6 bases from J, with 12 bases in between. CDR3 sequence reads: CASRHPLVNEQFF. The CDR3 coding sequence is TGTGCCAGCAGGCACCCCCTTGTCAATGAGCAGTTCTTC.